What follows is one TCR beta chain and its context. This clone's antigen is unknown. No quality values exist for individual bases; no much larger clone is one base distant. Sequencing was performed on an Illumina HiSeq 2500. TCR beta libraries were prepared by quantitative 5'-RACE with molecular barcodes. As for the authors' bioinformatics: To identify disease-linked TCR variants, a new computational method was used, one built on a probabilistic model of VDJ rearrangement. TCRdb trimmed the raw reads at Q25, called clones with MiXCR and kept productive beta chains. Each entry is one CDR3 protein sequence, shown with its most common DNA and genes. TCRdb's processing, not the authors' own work, is the source of the V and J calls. Present in this sample are about 160,000 distinct CDR3 sequences, under 45% of which were seen just once. The ten largest clonotypes hold 15% of the sample. The sample originates from a study of CD8 T cells in ankylosing spondylitis (dated by TCRdb to the late 2010s). With regard to the full study: To find TCR variants linked to disease, the study profiled T cell receptor beta repertoires in ankylosing spondylitis patients and healthy donors. The whole study cohort included some 100 healthy donors and 25 ankylosing spondylitis patients. Peripheral blood was sampled, and synovial fluid was additionally collected from ankylosing spondylitis patients.

For each ankylosing spondylitis patient, the synovial fluid sample was matched to a blood sample from that same patient. Results and caveats for the whole study, not just this receptor: The disease-linked clones were reported to be significantly enriched in matched synovial fluid samples from ankylosing spondylitis patients. Blood from ankylosing spondylitis patients appeared to be characterized by a TCR beta motif composed of about 8 highly homologous amino acid variants. Some motif variants had previously been reported in the synovial fluid and blood of reactive arthritis patients, which suggests shared mechanisms of disease initiation. In peripheral blood, the disease-linked clones were found at relatively low frequencies and had a CD8+ phenotype.

The CDR3 holds 14 amino acids from the cysteine to the phenylalanine. Only the CDR3 region is kept as DNA, spanning 42 bases read in frame from base 1. CDR1 and CDR2, per the germline V gene, are SGDLS and YYNGEE. At the junction V is shortened by 2 bases and J by 2 bases, with 11 bases in between. The specimen sequenced was synovial fluid, either unsorted or a sorted T cell fraction (not recorded which). The chain was built from TRBV9 and TRBJ2-7, with no reliable assignment of the D segment. This clonotype was obtained from a male donor with ankylosing spondylitis. The nucleotides read TGTGCCAGCAGCGTCGGGCGAAAAGCCTACGAGCAGTACTTC. It codes for CASSVGRKAYEQYF.